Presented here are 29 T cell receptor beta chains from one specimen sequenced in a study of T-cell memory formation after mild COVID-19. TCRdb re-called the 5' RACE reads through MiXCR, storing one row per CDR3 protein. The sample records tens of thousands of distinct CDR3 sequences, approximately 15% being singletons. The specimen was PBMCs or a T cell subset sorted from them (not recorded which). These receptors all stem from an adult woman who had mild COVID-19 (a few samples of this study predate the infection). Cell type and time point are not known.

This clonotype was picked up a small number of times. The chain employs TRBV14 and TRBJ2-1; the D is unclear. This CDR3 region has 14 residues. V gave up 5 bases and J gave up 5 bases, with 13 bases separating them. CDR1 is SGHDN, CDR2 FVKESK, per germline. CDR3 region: CASSSTQIDNEQFF. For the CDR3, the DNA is TGTGCCAGCAGCTCAACCCAGATCGACAATGAGCAGTTCTTC.

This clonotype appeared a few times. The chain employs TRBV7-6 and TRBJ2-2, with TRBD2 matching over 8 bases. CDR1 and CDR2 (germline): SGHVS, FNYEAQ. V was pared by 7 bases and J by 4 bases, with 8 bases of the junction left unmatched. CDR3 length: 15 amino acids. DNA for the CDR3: TGTGCCAGCACCCCCGGGGGGGGGGGCACCGGGGAGCTGTTTTTT. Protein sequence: CASTPGGGGTGELFF.

The CDR3: CASSLADSGANVLTF. DNA of the CDR3: TGTGCCAGCAGCCTAGCGGACTCTGGGGCCAACGTCCTGACTTTC. V usage is TRBV27 and J usage is TRBJ2-6; 7 positions match TRBD2. The germline V gene has CDR1 MNHEY and CDR2 SMNVEV (reference sequence). The CDR3 contains 15 residues. V trimming: 6 bases; J trimming: 0 bases; junction bases outside the gene matches: 2.

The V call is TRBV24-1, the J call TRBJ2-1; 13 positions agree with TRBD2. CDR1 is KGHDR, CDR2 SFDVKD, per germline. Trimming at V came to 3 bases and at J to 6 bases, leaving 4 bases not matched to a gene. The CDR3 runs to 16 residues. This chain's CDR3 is CATSDRTSGSTNEQFF. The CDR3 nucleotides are TGTGCCACCAGTGATCGGACTAGCGGGAGTACCAATGAGCAGTTCTTC.

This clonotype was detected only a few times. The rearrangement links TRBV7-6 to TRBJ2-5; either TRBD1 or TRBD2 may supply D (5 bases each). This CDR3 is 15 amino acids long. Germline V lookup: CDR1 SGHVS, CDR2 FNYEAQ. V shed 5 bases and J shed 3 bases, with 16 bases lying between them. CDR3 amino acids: CASSHSGGLEETQYF. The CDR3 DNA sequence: TGTGCCAGCAGCCATAGTGGGGGTCTCGAAGAGACCCAGTACTTC. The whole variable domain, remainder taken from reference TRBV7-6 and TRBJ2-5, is GAGVSQSPRYKVTKRGQDVALRCDPISGHVSLYWYRQALGQGPEFLTYFNYEAQQDKSGLPNDRFSAERPEGSISTLTIQRTEQRDSAMYRCASSHSGGLEETQYFGPGTRLLVL.

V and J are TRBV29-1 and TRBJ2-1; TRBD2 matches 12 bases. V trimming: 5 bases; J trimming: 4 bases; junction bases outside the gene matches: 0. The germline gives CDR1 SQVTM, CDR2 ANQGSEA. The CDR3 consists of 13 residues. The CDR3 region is CSVTSGRYNEQFF. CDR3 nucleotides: TGCAGCGTTACTAGCGGGAGGTACAATGAGCAGTTCTTC.

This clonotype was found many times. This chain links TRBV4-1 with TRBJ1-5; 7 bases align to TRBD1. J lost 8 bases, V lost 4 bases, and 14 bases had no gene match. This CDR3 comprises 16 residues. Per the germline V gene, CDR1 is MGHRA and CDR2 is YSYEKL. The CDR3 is CASSPAQGDWSEPQHF. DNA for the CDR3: TGCGCCAGCAGCCCGGCCCAGGGGGACTGGTCGGAGCCCCAGCATTTT.

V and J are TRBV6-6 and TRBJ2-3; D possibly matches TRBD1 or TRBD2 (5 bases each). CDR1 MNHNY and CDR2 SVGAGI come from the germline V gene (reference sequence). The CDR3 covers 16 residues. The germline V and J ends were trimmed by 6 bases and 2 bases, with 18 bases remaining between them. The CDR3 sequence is CASSPQLEGLTDTQYF. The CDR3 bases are TGTGCCAGCAGCCCCCAACTAGAGGGGCTCACAGATACGCAGTATTTT.

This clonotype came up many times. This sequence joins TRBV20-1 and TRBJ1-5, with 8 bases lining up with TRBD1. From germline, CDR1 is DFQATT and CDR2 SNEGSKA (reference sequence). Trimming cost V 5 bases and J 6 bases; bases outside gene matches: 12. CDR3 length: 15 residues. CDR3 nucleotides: TGCAGTGCTTCCCTTCCGGGACAGGTTAGTCAGCCCCAGCATTTT. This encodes CSASLPGQVSQPQHF.

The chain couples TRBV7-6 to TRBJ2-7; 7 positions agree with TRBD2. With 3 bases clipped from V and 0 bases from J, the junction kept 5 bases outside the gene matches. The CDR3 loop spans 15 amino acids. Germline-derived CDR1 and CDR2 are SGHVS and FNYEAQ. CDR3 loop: CASSFYGGSSYEQYF. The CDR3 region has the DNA TGTGCCAGCAGCTTTTACGGGGGGAGCTCCTACGAGCAGTACTTC.

The CDR3 region is CASRSLAGGLDEQFF. The CDR3 region has the DNA TGTGCCAGCAGAAGTCTAGCGGGCGGGTTGGATGAGCAGTTCTTC. The chain couples TRBV12-3 or TRBV12-4 to TRBJ2-1; 8 nucleotides align to TRBD2. The CDR3 consists of 15 residues. Trimming took 6 bases from V and 8 from J; bases not matched to a gene: 12.

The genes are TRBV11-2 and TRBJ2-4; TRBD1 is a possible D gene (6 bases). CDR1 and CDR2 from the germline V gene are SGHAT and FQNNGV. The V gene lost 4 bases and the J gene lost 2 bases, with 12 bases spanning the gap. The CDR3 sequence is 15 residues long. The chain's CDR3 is CASSSLTGTKNIQYF. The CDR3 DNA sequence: TGTGCCAGCAGCTCCCTTACAGGGACCAAAAACATTCAGTACTTC.

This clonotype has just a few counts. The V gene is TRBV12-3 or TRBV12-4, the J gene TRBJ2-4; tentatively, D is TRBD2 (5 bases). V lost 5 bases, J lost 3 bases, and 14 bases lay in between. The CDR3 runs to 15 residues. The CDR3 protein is CASSDRLEGKNIQYF. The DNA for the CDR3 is TGTGCCAGCAGTGATCGTCTTGAGGGCAAAAACATTCAGTACTTC.

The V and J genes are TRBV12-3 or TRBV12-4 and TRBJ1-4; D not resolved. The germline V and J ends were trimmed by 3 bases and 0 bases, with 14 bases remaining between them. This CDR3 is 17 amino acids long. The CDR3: CASSFYPPATTNEKLFF. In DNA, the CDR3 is TGTGCCAGCAGTTTTTATCCCCCAGCTACAACTAATGAAAAACTGTTTTTT.

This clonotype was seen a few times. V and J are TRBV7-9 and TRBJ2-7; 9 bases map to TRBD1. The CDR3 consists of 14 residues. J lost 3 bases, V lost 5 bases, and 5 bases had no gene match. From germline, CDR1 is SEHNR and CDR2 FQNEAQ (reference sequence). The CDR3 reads CASSQGQGNYEQYF. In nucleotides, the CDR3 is TGTGCCAGCAGCCAAGGACAGGGGAACTACGAGCAGTACTTC.

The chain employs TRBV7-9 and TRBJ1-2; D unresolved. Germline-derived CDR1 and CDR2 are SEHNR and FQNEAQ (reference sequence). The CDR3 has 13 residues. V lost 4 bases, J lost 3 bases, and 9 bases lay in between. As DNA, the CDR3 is TGTGCCAGCAGCTACCTAGAGCACTATGGCTACACCTTC. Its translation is CASSYLEHYGYTF.

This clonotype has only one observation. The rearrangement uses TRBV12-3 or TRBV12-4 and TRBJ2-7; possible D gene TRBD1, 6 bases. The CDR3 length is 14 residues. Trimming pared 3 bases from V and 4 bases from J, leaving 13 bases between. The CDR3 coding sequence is TGTGCCAGCAGTTTTCAGAACAGGGAGTACGAGCAGTACTTC. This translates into CASSFQNREYEQYF.

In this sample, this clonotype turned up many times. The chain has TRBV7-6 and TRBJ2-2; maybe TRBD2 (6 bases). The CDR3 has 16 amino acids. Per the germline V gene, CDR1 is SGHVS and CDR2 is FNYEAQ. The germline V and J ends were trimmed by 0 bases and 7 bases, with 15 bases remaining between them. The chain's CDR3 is CASSLAVLAGGGELFF. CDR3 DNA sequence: TGTGCCAGCAGCTTAGCCGTACTAGCTGGCGGCGGGGAGCTGTTTTTT. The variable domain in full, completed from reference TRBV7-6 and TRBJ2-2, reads GAGVSQSPRYKVTKRGQDVALRCDPISGHVSLYWYRQALGQGPEFLTYFNYEAQQDKSGLPNDRFSAERPEGSISTLTIQRTEQRDSAMYRCASSLAVLAGGGELFFGEGSRLTVL.

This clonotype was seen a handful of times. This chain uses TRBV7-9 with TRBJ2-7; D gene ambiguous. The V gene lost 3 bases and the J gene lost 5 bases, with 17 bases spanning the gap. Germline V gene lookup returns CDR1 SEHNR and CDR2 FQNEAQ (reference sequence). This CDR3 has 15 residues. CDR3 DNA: TGTGCCAGCAGCTTTCAGGACCTAGGAAGGCACGAGCAGTACTTC. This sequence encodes CASSFQDLGRHEQYF.

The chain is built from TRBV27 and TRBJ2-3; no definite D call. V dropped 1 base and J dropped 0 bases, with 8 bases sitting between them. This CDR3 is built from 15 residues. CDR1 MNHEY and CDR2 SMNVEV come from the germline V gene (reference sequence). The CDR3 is CASSLFGFSTDTQYF. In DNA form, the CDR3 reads TGTGCCAGCAGTTTATTCGGGTTTAGCACAGATACGCAGTATTTT.

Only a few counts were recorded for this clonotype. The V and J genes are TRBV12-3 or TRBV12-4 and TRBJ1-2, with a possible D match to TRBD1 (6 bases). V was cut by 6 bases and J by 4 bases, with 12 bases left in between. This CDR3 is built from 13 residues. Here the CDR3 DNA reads TGTGCCAGCAGCAGTCAGGGGTTCTATGGCTACACCTTC. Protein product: CASSSQGFYGYTF.

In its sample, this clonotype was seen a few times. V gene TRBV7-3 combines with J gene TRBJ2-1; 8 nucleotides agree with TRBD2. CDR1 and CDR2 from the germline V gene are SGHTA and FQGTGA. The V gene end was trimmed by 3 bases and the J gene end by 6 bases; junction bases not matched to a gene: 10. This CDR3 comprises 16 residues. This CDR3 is CASSFLGGTRLNEQFF. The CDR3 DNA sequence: TGTGCCAGCAGCTTCCTCGGCGGGACTAGGCTCAATGAGCAGTTCTTC. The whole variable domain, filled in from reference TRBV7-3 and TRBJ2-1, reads GAGVSQTPSNKVTEKGKYVELRCDPISGHTALYWYRQSLGQGPEFLIYFQGTGAADDSGLPNDRFFAVRPEGSVSTLKIQRTERGDSAVYLCASSFLGGTRLNEQFFGPGTRLTVL.

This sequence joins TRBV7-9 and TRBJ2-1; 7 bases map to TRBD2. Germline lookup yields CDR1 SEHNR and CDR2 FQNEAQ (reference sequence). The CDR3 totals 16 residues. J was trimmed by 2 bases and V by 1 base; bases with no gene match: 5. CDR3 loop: CASSLGLADPYNEQFF. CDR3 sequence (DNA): TGTGCCAGCAGCTTAGGACTAGCAGATCCCTACAATGAGCAGTTCTTC. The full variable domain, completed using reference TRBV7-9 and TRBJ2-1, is DTGVSQNPRHKITKRGQNVTFRCDPISEHNRLYWYRQTLGQGPEFLTYFQNEAQLEKSRLLSDRFSAERPKGSFSTLEIQRTEQGDSAMYLCASSLGLADPYNEQFFGPGTRLTVL.

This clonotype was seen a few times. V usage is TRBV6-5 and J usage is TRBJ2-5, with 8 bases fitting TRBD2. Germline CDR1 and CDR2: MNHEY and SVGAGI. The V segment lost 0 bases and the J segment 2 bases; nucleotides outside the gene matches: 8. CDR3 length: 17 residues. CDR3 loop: CASSYSPAGGQQETQYF. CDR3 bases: TGTGCCAGCAGTTACTCTCCGGCGGGAGGTCAACAAGAGACCCAGTACTTC.

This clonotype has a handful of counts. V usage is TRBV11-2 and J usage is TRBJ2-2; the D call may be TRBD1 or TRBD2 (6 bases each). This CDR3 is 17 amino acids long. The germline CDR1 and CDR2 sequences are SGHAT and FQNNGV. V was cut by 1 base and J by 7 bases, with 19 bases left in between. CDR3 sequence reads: CASSLAYLWGANGELFF. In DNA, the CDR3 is TGTGCCAGCAGCTTAGCATATTTGTGGGGGGCGAACGGGGAGCTGTTTTTT.

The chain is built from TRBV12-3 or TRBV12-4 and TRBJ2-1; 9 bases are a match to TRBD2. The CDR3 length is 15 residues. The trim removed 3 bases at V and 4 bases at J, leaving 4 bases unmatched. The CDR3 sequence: CASSFGGLAYNEQFF. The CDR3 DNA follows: TGTGCCAGCAGTTTTGGGGGACTAGCTTACAATGAGCAGTTCTTC.

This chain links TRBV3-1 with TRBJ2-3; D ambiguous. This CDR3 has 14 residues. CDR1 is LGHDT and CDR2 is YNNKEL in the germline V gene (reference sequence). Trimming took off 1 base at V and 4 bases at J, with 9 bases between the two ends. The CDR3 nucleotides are TGTGCCAGCAGCCAAGCGGTCGCGGCAGATACGCAGTATTTT. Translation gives CASSQAVAADTQYF.

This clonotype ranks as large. CDR3 bases: TGTGCCAGCAGCTTAGTTTTAACAGACTACGAGCAGTACTTC. Translation gives CASSLVLTDYEQYF. The V and J genes are TRBV7-9 and TRBJ2-7; no definite D call. The CDR3 is 14 amino acids. Germline CDR1 SEHNR, CDR2 FQNEAQ (reference sequence). Trimming took off 1 base at V and 3 bases at J, with 10 bases between the two ends.

CDR3 bases: TGTGCCGCCCGCAGGGACGATGAGCAGTTCTTC. Protein sequence: CAARRDDEQFF. V gene TRBV12-3 or TRBV12-4 combines with J gene TRBJ2-1; D may match TRBD1 or TRBD2 (5 bases each). CDR3 length: 11 amino acids. The V gene lost 11 bases and the J gene lost 8 bases, with 13 bases spanning the gap.